This is a list of T cell receptor beta chains from one sample in a study of cytomegalovirus exposure and HLA in healthy donors. Using immunoSEQ multiplex PCR, the repertoire was profiled, and TCRdb retains in-frame clones only, with some absent. The sample includes 100,000 to 150,000 clones, 80% of them seen just once. Sequenced sample: PBMCs. The origin of the receptors is a woman aged 40 to 50 in good health and CMV-seronegative. Both conserved end residues are part of each CDR3. D genes are given only for firm matches.

j_gene	d_gene	v_gene	CDR3aa
TRBJ1-5	TRBD1	TRBV4-1	CASRAWTGENQPQHF
TRBJ2-1	TRBD2	TRBV4-3	CASSRGYQRENEQFF
TRBJ2-1	.	TRBV5-6	CASSLAGHRNEQFF
TRBJ2-7	TRBD1	TRBV29-1	CSVEDGQGEQYF
TRBJ2-5	.	TRBV7-2	CASSLGGTAETQYF
TRBJ1-5	.	TRBV2	CASSERQGGNQPQHF
TRBJ2-7	.	TRBV4-2	CASSQGLFRLDSYEQYF
TRBJ2-7	.	TRBV6-5	CADTLYEQYF
TRBJ2-1	TRBD2	TRBV19	CASSPGTSPNNEQFF
TRBJ1-1	.	TRBV19	CASSWGNTEAFF
TRBJ1-5	TRBD1	TRBV7-2	CASSPDRGRQPQHF
TRBJ1-3	.	TRBV4-1	CASSQVRQGPGNTIYF
TRBJ1-3	.	TRBV27	CASSTAVSGNTIYF
TRBJ2-3	TRBD2	TRBV27	CASSFLAGGLGTDTQYF
TRBJ1-2	.	TRBV27	CASSLPGTLYGYTF
TRBJ1-2	.	TRBV7-9	CASSSSVLSSGGYTF
TRBJ2-7	TRBD1	TRBV2	CASSAQTGGNYEQYF
TRBJ2-7	.	TRBV7-8	CASSSQGNSYEQYF
TRBJ2-7	TRBD2	TRBV27	CASSFREAAEQYF